This TCR beta chain is drawn from a study of identical twins (dated by TCRdb to between 2015 and 2016). Looking at the study overall: To test whether fetal clonotypes persist, the study used deep sequencing on TCR alpha and beta repertoires from monozygotic twins, unrelated adults of various ages, and cord blood. To rule out contamination, replicate twin experiments were performed at different times with different library preparation protocols.

What the authors observed across the whole study: Fewer insertions were carried by abundant cord blood beta clonotypes; a weaker similar trend was observed in young adult naive repertoires, while no such trend was observed in memory repertoires. Out-of-frame TCR alpha sequences shared between twins showed an excess of low generation-probability sequences compared with coincidental sharing between unrelated individuals. Because the same donors could not be followed over many years, the conclusions depended on cross-sectional statistical analysis. Invariant T cells such as MAIT and iNKT could partly confound zero-insertion analyses, though diverse VJ usage argued against this for most clonotypes. Out-of-frame TCR alpha sharing in monozygotic twins was systematically underestimated by recombination models, whereas sharing between unrelated individuals was in agreement with the recombination models. In beta out-of-frame sequences, excess twin sharing was weaker, because having fewer shared sequences lowered the signal-to-noise ratio.

Libraries were made using 5' RACE. Instrument used: Illumina HiSeq 2000. A universal primer binding site was introduced by template switching, and a unique molecular identifier was present in the final cDNA, enabling accurate counting of TCR cDNA molecules. Specific primers in the conserved constant-segment region were used to synthesize first-strand cDNA for the TCR alpha and beta chains. Each cDNA library was double barcoded, with a SMART-Mk sample barcode plus Illumina barcodes, to control for contamination. TruSeq adapter sequences, together with Illumina sample barcodes, were added in two successive PCR steps. The Illumina HiSeq platform was used with custom primers to sequence TCR alpha and beta cDNA libraries. The paper's data handling went like this. MiGEC processed the raw reads to extract unique molecular identifiers, while MiXCR was used to determine the CDR3 positions. For each individual, recombination models were inferred using an EM algorithm with the repgenHMM and IGoR tools. The analysis of shared clonotypes was done with the tcR package in R, with sharing normalized by the product of cloneset sizes. Out-of-frame nonproductive sequences were analyzed to study raw recombination free of thymic and clonal selection effects. The public reads were reprocessed in TCRdb via fastp at Q25 and MiXCR, keeping in-frame beta chains. Under each unique CDR3 protein, matching rows form one entry showing the most common genes and DNA. The V and J calls were determined by TCRdb, not by the authors. In all, the sample holds 700,000 to 950,000 distinct CDR3 sequences, and roughly an eighth of those were seen once. About 1.6% of the sample is held by the ten biggest clonotypes.

This clonotype turned up a few times. Its antigen is not yet known. Within one base of it there is no much larger clone, and no base qualities were kept. Every donor was a healthy Caucasian. The twin cohort consisted of three pairs of female monozygotic twins, all aged roughly 18 to 30 years. Peripheral blood mononuclear cells were the source from which RNA for the TCR libraries was isolated. The germline V gene gives CDR1 as MDHEN and CDR2 as SYDVKM. The CDR3 sequence holds 16 residues, the cysteine and phenylalanine included. The retained sequence is limited to the CDR3, 48 bases, with the frame set at the first base. The junction shows trimming of 6 bases on V and 0 bases on J, plus 15 bases between the germline ends. The data were also submitted as part of a second study, on yellow fever vaccine responses in identical twins. The second paper further reports: According to the authors, the vaccine-induced T cell response in identical twins seemed to be partly convergent and partly specific to each individual. In the study, vaccine-responding T cell clones were precisely tracked in identical twins.

Sequencing used PBMCs. The sequence links TRBV28 to TRBJ2-1; tentative D gene TRBD1, with 5 bases matching. The sequence came from a young woman in good health. The DNA reads as follows: TGTGCCAGCAGCCCCACAGGAGTAAGCTCCTACAATGAGCAGTTCTTC. It encodes CASSPTGVSSYNEQFF.